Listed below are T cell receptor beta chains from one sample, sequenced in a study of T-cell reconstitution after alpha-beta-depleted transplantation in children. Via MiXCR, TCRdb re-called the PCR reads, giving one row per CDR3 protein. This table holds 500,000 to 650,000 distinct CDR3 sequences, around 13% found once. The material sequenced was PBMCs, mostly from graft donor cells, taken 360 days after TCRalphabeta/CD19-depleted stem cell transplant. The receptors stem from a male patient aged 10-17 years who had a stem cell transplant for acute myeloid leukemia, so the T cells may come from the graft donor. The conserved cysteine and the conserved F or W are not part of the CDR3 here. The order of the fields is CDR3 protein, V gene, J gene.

cdr3_aa: ASSLYRGDGNQPQH
v_call: TRBV27
j_call: TRBJ1-5

cdr3_aa: ASNPSGREVYEQY
v_call: TRBV12-3/TRBV12-4
j_call: TRBJ2-7

cdr3_aa: ASSSVTGGGQETQY
v_call: TRBV5-1
j_call: TRBJ2-5

cdr3_aa: SVRDAYNEQF
v_call: TRBV29-1
j_call: TRBJ2-1

cdr3_aa: ASSPLAGPTDTQY
v_call: TRBV27
j_call: TRBJ2-3

cdr3_aa: ASSRLITDTQY
v_call: TRBV4-3
j_call: TRBJ2-3

cdr3_aa: ASSQERDRGKF
v_call: TRBV4-3
j_call: TRBJ2-1

cdr3_aa: ASTVGLDTGELF
v_call: TRBV13
j_call: TRBJ2-2

cdr3_aa: ASSSGTGNPYEQY
v_call: TRBV5-1
j_call: TRBJ2-7

cdr3_aa: ASSHVALGRRRDTEAF
v_call: TRBV4-3
j_call: TRBJ1-1

cdr3_aa: ASSGRGIQPQH
v_call: TRBV12-3/TRBV12-4
j_call: TRBJ1-5

cdr3_aa: ASRSSGFPYEQY
v_call: TRBV28
j_call: TRBJ2-7

cdr3_aa: ASSSRQGKNSPLH
v_call: TRBV7-9
j_call: TRBJ1-6

cdr3_aa: ASSRQGGTYEQY
v_call: TRBV5-6
j_call: TRBJ2-7

cdr3_aa: ASSKLTSSYNSPLH
v_call: TRBV5-4
j_call: TRBJ1-6

cdr3_aa: ASSVRFLNFGYT
v_call: TRBV11-2
j_call: TRBJ1-2

cdr3_aa: SVKGGFGYT
v_call: TRBV29-1
j_call: TRBJ1-2

cdr3_aa: ATSRTSGRGFQETQY
v_call: TRBV15
j_call: TRBJ2-5

cdr3_aa: AISESSDIQY
v_call: TRBV10-3
j_call: TRBJ2-4

cdr3_aa: ASSPLGTPAQY
v_call: TRBV18
j_call: TRBJ2-7

cdr3_aa: ATSDRTGGNYNEQF
v_call: TRBV24-1
j_call: TRBJ2-1

cdr3_aa: ASSLIGQGSYNEQF
v_call: TRBV7-3
j_call: TRBJ2-1

cdr3_aa: ASSSGQPPYNEQF
v_call: TRBV28
j_call: TRBJ2-1

cdr3_aa: SARAIETQY
v_call: TRBV20-1
j_call: TRBJ2-5

cdr3_aa: ASSLIFETQY
v_call: TRBV5-1
j_call: TRBJ2-5

cdr3_aa: SAPGLAEEQY
v_call: TRBV20-1
j_call: TRBJ2-7

cdr3_aa: ASSLLQEWGEQY
v_call: TRBV28
j_call: TRBJ2-7

cdr3_aa: SARSRTSGSYEQY
v_call: TRBV20-1
j_call: TRBJ2-7

cdr3_aa: ASSSAWQGSTGELF
v_call: TRBV7-9
j_call: TRBJ2-2

cdr3_aa: ASLGLFDGHEQF
v_call: TRBV28
j_call: TRBJ2-1

cdr3_aa: SVVGQGQQETQY
v_call: TRBV29-1
j_call: TRBJ2-5

cdr3_aa: ASNWTSPLTDTQY
v_call: TRBV21-1
j_call: TRBJ2-3

cdr3_aa: ASSRQASGEQY
v_call: TRBV12-3/TRBV12-4
j_call: TRBJ2-7

cdr3_aa: SVEDGGAGGVDTQY
v_call: TRBV29-1
j_call: TRBJ2-3

cdr3_aa: ASSSGRRTKNIQY
v_call: TRBV14
j_call: TRBJ2-4

cdr3_aa: ASSEMERRLHTDTQY
v_call: TRBV6-1
j_call: TRBJ2-3

cdr3_aa: ASSTLGQETQY
v_call: TRBV28
j_call: TRBJ2-5

cdr3_aa: SVVPGSNTGELF
v_call: TRBV29-1
j_call: TRBJ2-2

cdr3_aa: ASSSYPTGTSSYNEQF
v_call: TRBV28
j_call: TRBJ2-1

cdr3_aa: ASQGGAQGQPQH
v_call: TRBV28
j_call: TRBJ1-5

cdr3_aa: SVVRRLGLEQF
v_call: TRBV29-1
j_call: TRBJ2-1

cdr3_aa: ASSQAGLAGSSYEQY
v_call: TRBV4-3
j_call: TRBJ2-7

cdr3_aa: ANSQDVDRREAKNIQY
v_call: TRBV4-3
j_call: TRBJ2-4

cdr3_aa: ASSLSGRQSVKQF
v_call: TRBV12-3/TRBV12-4
j_call: TRBJ2-1

cdr3_aa: SASGTSGIEQF
v_call: TRBV20-1
j_call: TRBJ2-1

cdr3_aa: SARDARAPYEQY
v_call: TRBV20-1
j_call: TRBJ2-7

cdr3_aa: ASSRTGSVNTEAF
v_call: TRBV5-1
j_call: TRBJ1-1

cdr3_aa: SVAGTHEQY
v_call: TRBV29-1
j_call: TRBJ2-7

cdr3_aa: SAWTSETPYEQY
v_call: TRBV20-1
j_call: TRBJ2-7

cdr3_aa: ASRSQAGGGTNEQF
v_call: TRBV6-1
j_call: TRBJ2-1

cdr3_aa: ASSSRGLAESIQETQY
v_call: TRBV28
j_call: TRBJ2-5

cdr3_aa: SAAGTSGSVSYEQY
v_call: TRBV20-1
j_call: TRBJ2-7

cdr3_aa: ASSFLPNQPQH
v_call: TRBV28
j_call: TRBJ1-5

cdr3_aa: ASSYGGIAGDYTDTQY
v_call: TRBV6-5
j_call: TRBJ2-3

cdr3_aa: ATSPDSYEQY
v_call: TRBV24-1
j_call: TRBJ2-7

cdr3_aa: ASSPLPGPNEKLF
v_call: TRBV5-1
j_call: TRBJ1-4

cdr3_aa: SARDWARSSYNSPLH
v_call: TRBV20-1
j_call: TRBJ1-6

cdr3_aa: ASSHPAGAGETQY
v_call: TRBV5-4
j_call: TRBJ2-5

cdr3_aa: SARVHLYPGYEQY
v_call: TRBV20-1
j_call: TRBJ2-7

cdr3_aa: SVRQSQQY
v_call: TRBV29-1
j_call: TRBJ2-7